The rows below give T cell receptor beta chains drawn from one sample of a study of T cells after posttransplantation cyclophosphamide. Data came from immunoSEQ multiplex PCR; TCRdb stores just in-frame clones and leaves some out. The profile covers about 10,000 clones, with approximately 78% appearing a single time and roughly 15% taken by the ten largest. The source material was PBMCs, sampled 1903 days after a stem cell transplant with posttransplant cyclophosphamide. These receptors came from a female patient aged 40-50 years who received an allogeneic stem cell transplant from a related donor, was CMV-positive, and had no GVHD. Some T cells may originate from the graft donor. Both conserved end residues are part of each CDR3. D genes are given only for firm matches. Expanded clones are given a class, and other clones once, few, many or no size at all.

CDR3 protein: CASSLETSGYNEQFF
CDR3 DNA: TGTGCCAGCAGCCTGGAGACTAGCGGATACAATGAGCAGTTCTTC
D gene: TRBD2
clone size: .
V gene: TRBV7-3
J gene: TRBJ2-1

CDR3 protein: CASSLVYDRGQGGHYGYTF
CDR3 DNA: TGTGCCAGCAGTTTAGTATACGATAGGGGACAGGGGGGCCACTATGGCTACACCTTC
D gene: TRBD1
clone size: .
V gene: TRBV28
J gene: TRBJ1-2

CDR3 protein: CASTPRPTGNYEQYF
CDR3 DNA: TGTGCCAGCACCCCCCGCCCGACAGGCAACTACGAGCAGTACTTC
D gene: .
clone size: .
V gene: TRBV5-5
J gene: TRBJ2-7

CDR3 protein: CASTLSKPGLRNEQYF
CDR3 DNA: TGTGCCAGCACCCTCTCAAAGCCGGGGTTAAGGAACGAGCAGTACTTC
D gene: .
clone size: .
V gene: TRBV7-9
J gene: TRBJ2-7

CDR3 protein: CASSELSGGLNEQFF
CDR3 DNA: TGTGCCAGCAGTGAATTGTCGGGGGGGCTGAATGAGCAGTTCTTC
D gene: TRBD2
clone size: .
V gene: TRBV6-1
J gene: TRBJ2-1

CDR3 protein: CASRRDTNQPQHF
CDR3 DNA: TGTGCCAGCAGGAGGGACACCAATCAGCCCCAGCATTTT
D gene: .
clone size: once
V gene: TRBV6-5
J gene: TRBJ1-5

CDR3 protein: CASSLELHRGDEQYF
CDR3 DNA: TGTGCCAGCAGCTTAGAACTTCATCGAGGCGACGAGCAGTACTTC
D gene: .
clone size: once
V gene: TRBV7-9
J gene: TRBJ2-7

CDR3 protein: CASSPGDTGELFF
CDR3 DNA: TGTGCCAGCAGCCCAGGGGACACCGGGGAGCTGTTTTTT
D gene: .
clone size: .
V gene: TRBV11-3
J gene: TRBJ2-2

CDR3 protein: CASSVLLGNTIYF
CDR3 DNA: TGTGCCAGCAGTGTCCTCCTTGGAAACACCATATATTTT
D gene: .
clone size: .
V gene: TRBV2
J gene: TRBJ1-3

CDR3 protein: CASSSGLAGQNEQYF
CDR3 DNA: TGTGCCAGCAGCTCGGGACTAGCGGGGCAAAACGAGCAGTACTTC
D gene: TRBD2
clone size: .
V gene: TRBV7-6
J gene: TRBJ2-7

CDR3 protein: CASNGGLAGYNEQFF
CDR3 DNA: TGTGCCAGCAATGGGGGACTAGCGGGCTACAATGAGCAGTTCTTC
D gene: TRBD2
clone size: .
V gene: TRBV6-5
J gene: TRBJ2-1